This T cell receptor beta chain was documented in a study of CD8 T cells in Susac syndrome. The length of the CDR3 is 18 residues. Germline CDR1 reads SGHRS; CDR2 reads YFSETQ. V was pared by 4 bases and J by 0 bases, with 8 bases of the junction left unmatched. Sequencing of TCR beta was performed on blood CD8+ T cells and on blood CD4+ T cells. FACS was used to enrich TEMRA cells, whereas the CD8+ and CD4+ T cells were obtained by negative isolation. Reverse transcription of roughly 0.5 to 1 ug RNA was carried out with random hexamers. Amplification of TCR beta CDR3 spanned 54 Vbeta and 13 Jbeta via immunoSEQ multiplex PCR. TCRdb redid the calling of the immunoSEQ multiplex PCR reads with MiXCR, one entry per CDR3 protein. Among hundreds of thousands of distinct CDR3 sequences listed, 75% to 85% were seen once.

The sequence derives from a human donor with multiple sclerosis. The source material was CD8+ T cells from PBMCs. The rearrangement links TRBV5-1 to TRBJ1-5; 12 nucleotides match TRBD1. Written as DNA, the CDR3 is TGCGCCAGCAGCCTGGGACAGGGGGCGGGGGATAGCAATCAGCCCCAGCATTTT. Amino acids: CASSLGQGAGDSNQPQHF.